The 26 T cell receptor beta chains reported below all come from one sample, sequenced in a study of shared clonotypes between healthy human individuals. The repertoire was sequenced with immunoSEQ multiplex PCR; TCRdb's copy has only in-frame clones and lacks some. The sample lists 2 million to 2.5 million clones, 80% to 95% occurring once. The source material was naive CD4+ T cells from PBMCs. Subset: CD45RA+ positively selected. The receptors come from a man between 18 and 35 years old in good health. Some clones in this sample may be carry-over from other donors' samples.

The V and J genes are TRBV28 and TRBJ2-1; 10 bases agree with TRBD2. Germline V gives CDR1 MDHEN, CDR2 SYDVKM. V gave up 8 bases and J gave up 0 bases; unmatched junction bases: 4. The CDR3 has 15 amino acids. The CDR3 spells CASHPSGSSYNEQFF. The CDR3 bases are TGTGCCAGCCATCCTAGCGGGAGCTCCTACAATGAGCAGTTCTTC. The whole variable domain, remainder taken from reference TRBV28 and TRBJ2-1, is DVKVTQSSRYLVKRTGEKVFLECVQDMDHENMFWYRQDPGLGLRLIYFSYDVKMKEKGDIPEGYSVSREKKERFSLILESASTNQTSMYLCASHPSGSSYNEQFFGPGTRLTVL.

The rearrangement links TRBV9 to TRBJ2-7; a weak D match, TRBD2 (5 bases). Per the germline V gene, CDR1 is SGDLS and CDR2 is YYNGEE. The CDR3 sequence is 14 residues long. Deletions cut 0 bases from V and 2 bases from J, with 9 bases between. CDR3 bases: TGTGCCAGCAGCGTAGGAGCGGTTACCTACGAGCAGTACTTC. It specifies CASSVGAVTYEQYF.

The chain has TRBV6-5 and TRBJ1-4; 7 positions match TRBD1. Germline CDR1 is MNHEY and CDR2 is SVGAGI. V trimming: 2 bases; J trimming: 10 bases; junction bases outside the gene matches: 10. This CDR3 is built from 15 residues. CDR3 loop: CASSYTGTVPLKLFF. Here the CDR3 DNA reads TGTGCCAGCAGTTACACAGGGACAGTACCCTTAAAACTGTTTTTT.

The CDR3 reads CASSLSQKEAFF. The CDR3 DNA reads as TGTGCCAGCAGCCTATCGCAGAAAGAAGCTTTCTTT. This rearrangement joins TRBV28 to TRBJ1-1; no definite D call. The germline V gene encodes CDR1 MDHEN and CDR2 SYDVKM. CDR3 length: 12 residues. V shed 6 bases and J shed 8 bases, with 13 bases lying between them.

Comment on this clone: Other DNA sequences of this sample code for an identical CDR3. The CDR3 region is CASSWGQSNEKLFF. The CDR3 region has the DNA TGCGCCAGCAGCTGGGGTCAGTCTAATGAAAAACTGTTTTTT. The V and J genes are TRBV5-1 and TRBJ1-4, with D unclear. Germline CDR1 and CDR2: SGHRS and YFSETQ. The V gene lost 3 bases and the J gene lost 3 bases, with 9 bases spanning the gap. CDR3 length equals 14 residues. Full variable domain (rest looked up from reference TRBV5-1 and TRBJ1-4): KAGVTQTPRYLIKTRGQQVTLSCSPISGHRSVSWYQQTPGQGLQFLFEYFSETQRNKGNFPGRFSGRQFSNSRSEMNVSTLELGDSALYLCASSWGQSNEKLFFGSGTQLSVL.

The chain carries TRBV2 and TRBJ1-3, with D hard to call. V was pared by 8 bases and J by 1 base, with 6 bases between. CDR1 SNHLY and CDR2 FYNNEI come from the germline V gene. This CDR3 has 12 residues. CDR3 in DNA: TGTGCCAGCCATAGGTCTGGAAACACCATATATTTT. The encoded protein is CASHRSGNTIYF.

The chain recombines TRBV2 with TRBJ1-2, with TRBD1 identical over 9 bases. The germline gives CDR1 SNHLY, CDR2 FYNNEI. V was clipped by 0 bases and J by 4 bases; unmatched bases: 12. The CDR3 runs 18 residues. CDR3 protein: CASSEAKQGARIGYGYTF. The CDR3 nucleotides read TGTGCCAGCAGTGAAGCGAAACAGGGGGCAAGGATCGGCTATGGCTACACCTTC.

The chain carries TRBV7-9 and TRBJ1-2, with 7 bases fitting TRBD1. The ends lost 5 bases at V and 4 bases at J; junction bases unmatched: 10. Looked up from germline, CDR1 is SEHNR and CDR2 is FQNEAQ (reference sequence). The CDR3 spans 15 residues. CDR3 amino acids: CASSRRQGVGYGYTF. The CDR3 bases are TGTGCCAGCAGCAGACGACAGGGAGTAGGCTATGGCTACACCTTC.

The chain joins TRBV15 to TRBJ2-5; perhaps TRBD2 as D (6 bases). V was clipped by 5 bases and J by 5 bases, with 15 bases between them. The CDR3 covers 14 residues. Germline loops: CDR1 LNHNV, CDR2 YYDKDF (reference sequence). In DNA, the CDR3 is TGTGCCACCAGCGATCAGCTGGGGGGTGAGACCCAGTACTTC. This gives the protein CATSDQLGGETQYF.

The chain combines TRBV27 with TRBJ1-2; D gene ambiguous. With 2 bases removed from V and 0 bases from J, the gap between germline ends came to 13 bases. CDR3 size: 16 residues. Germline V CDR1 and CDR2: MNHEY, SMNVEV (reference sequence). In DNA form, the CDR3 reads TGTGCCAGCAGTTTAAAGGGCCCTTACTCTAACTATGGCTACACCTTC. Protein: CASSLKGPYSNYGYTF.

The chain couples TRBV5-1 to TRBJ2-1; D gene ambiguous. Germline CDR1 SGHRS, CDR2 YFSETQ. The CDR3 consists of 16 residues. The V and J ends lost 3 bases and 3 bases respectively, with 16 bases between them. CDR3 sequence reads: CASSSRLHAGYNEQFF. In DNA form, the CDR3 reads TGCGCCAGCAGCTCAAGACTCCACGCCGGCTACAATGAGCAGTTCTTC.

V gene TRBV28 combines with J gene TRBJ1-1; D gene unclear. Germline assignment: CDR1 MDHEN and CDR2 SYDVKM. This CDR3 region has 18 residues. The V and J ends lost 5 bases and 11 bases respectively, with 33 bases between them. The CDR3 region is CASSGTTSSPKFTLAAFF. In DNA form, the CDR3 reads TGTGCCAGCAGTGGAACGACATCCTCGCCAAAATTTACGTTGGCTGCTTTCTTT.

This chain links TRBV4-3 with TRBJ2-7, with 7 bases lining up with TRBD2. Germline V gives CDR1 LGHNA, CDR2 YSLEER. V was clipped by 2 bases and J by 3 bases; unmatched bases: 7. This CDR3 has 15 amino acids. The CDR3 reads CASSQSWTSGYEQYF. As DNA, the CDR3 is TGCGCCAGCAGCCAATCGTGGACTAGTGGCTACGAGCAGTACTTC.

Written as DNA, the CDR3 is TGCGCCAGCAGCCAAGTGTCCCGACAGGGATTCACAGATACGCAGTATTTT. Translating gives CASSQVSRQGFTDTQYF. The rearrangement uses TRBV4-1 and TRBJ2-3, with 7 bases that match TRBD1. Germline trimming cut 1 base from V and 2 bases from J; bases unmatched to any gene: 9. Germline V gene data show CDR1 as MGHRA and CDR2 as YSYEKL. The length of the CDR3 is 17 residues.

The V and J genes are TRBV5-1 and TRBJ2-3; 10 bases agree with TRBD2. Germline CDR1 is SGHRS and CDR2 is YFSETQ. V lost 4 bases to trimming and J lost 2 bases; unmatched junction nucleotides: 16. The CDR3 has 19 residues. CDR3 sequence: CASSHKSTSGPTYTDTQYF. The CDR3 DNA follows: TGCGCCAGCAGCCATAAATCGACTAGCGGGCCCACCTACACAGATACGCAGTATTTT.

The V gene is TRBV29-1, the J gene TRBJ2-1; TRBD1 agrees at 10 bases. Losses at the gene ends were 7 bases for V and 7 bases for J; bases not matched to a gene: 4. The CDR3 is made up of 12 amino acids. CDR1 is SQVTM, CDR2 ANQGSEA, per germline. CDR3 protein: CSADRGFNEQFF. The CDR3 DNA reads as TGCAGCGCGGACAGGGGGTTTAATGAGCAGTTCTTC.

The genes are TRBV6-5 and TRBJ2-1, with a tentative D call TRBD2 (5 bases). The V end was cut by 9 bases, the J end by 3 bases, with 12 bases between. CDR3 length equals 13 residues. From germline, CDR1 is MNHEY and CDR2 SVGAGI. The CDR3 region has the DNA TGTGCCAGTCGGACTCGCCGCTACAATGAGCAGTTCTTC. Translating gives CASRTRRYNEQFF.

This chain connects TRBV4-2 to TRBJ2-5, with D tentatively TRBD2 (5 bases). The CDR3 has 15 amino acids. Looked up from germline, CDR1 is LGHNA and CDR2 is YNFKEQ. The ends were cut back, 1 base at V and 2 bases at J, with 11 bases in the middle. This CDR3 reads CASSQGRGQQETQYF. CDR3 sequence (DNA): TGTGCCAGCAGCCAAGGTCGCGGGCAACAAGAGACCCAGTACTTC.

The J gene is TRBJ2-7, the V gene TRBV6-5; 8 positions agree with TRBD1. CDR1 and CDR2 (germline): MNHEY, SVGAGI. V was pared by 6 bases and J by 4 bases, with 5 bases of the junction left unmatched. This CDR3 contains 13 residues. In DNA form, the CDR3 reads TGTGCCAGCAGGATAGGGACAGGTTACGAGCAGTACTTC. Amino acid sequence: CASRIGTGYEQYF.

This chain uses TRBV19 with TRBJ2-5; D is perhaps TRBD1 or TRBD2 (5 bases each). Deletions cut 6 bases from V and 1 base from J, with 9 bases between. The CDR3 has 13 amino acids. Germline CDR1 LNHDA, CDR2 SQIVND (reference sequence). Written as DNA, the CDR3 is TGTGCCAGTAGATCGGGACCCCAAGAGACCCAGTACTTC. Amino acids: CASRSGPQETQYF. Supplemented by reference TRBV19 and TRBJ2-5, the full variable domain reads DGGITQSPKYLFRKEGQNVTLSCEQNLNHDAMYWYRQDPGQGLRLIYYSQIVNDFQKGDIAEGYSVSREKKESFPLTVTSAQKNPTAFYLCASRSGPQETQYFGPGTRLLVL.

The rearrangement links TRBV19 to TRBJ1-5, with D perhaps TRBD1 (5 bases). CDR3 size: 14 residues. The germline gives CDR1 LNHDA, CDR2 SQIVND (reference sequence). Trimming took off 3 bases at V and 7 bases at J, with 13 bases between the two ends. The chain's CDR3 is CASSIGGGQQPQHF. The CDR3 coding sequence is TGTGCCAGTAGTATTGGGGGTGGGCAACAGCCCCAGCATTTT.

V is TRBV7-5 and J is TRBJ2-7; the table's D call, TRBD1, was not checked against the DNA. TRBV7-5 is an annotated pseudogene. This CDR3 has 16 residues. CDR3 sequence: CVRSLDSKGGPYEQYF. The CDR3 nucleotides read TGTGTCAGAAGCTTGGACAGTAAAGGGGGACCTTACGAGCAGTACTTC.

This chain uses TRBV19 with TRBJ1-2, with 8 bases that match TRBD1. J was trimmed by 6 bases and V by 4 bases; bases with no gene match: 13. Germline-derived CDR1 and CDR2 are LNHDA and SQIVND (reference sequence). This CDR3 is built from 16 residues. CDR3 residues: CASSKPTGAISHGYTF. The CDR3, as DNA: TGTGCCAGTAGTAAACCGACAGGGGCTATATCCCATGGCTACACCTTC. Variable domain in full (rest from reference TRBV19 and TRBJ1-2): DGGITQSPKYLFRKEGQNVTLSCEQNLNHDAMYWYRQDPGQGLRLIYYSQIVNDFQKGDIAEGYSVSREKKESFPLTVTSAQKNPTAFYLCASSKPTGAISHGYTFGSGTRLTVV.

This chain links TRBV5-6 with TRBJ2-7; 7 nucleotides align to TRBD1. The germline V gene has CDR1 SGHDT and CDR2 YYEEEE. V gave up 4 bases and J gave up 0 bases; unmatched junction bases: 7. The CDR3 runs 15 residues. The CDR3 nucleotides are TGTGCCAGCAGCCGACCGGACAGGAGCTCCTACGAGCAGTACTTC. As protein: CASSRPDRSSYEQYF.

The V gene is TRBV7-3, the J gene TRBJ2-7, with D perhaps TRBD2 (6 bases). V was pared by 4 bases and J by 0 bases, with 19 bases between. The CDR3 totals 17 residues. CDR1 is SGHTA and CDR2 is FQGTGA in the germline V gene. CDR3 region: CASSSPSGHCDSYEQYF. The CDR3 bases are TGTGCCAGCAGCTCCCCAAGCGGGCACTGCGACTCCTACGAGCAGTACTTC.

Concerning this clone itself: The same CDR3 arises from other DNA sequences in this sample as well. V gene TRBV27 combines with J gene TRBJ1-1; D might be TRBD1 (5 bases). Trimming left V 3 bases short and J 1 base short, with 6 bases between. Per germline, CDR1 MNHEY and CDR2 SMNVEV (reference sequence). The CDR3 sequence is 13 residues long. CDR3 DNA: TGTGCCAGCAGTTTTGACAGGAACACTGAAGCTTTCTTT. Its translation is CASSFDRNTEAFF.